The clone carrying this T cell receptor beta chain was seen repeatedly, ten times or more. The record originates from a study of blood T cells in healthy people across ages. The J segment lost 2 bases and the V segment lost 6 bases, leaving 4 bases of the junction unmatched. This CDR3 has 14 residues. From germline, CDR1 is MNHEY and CDR2 SMNVEV (reference sequence). Primed by a sample-barcoded 5' primer and a J-beta primer mix, a second PCR proceeded for 7 to 11 cycles. TCRdb independently ran MiXCR on the 5' RACE reads; one entry per CDR3 protein. The repertoire holds about 800,000 distinct CDR3 sequences, approximately 25% seen once, with under 4.5% in the top ten. Samples had at least 6.5 million PBMCs isolated from them. This sample was shared with a second study, whose subject was T cells of mothers and their children. Per that study: Donors were three healthy Caucasian mothers and their six children.

Sequencing input: blood. The TCR sequence derives from a boy aged 5 to 17 in good health. V gene TRBV27 combines with J gene TRBJ1-2; 9 bases match TRBD1. Here the CDR3 DNA reads TGTGCCAGCAGCTTAGGACAGGGGAACTATGGCTACACCTTC. It specifies CASSLGQGNYGYTF.